A single sample gave rise to the 11 T cell receptor beta chains below, sequenced in a study of shared clonotypes between healthy human individuals. Here immunoSEQ multiplex PCR was the method, and the copy in TCRdb shows in-frame clones only, minus some. This sample has hundreds of thousands of clones, with roughly 95% found just once. Only CD45RO-negative cells positively selected for CCR7 counted as naive CD8 cells, so terminally differentiated effector memory CD45RA+ cells were excluded. Sample: naive CD8+ T cells sorted from blood. Every receptor here comes from a woman aged 25 to 45 in good health.

This chain links TRBV18 with TRBJ2-2; 12 bases are a match to TRBD2. CDR1 KGHSH and CDR2 LQKENI come from the germline V gene. This CDR3 spans 17 amino acids. The V and J ends lost 3 bases and 3 bases, in that order; junction bases with no gene match: 5. The CDR3, as DNA: TGTGCCAGCTCACCGACTAGCGGGAGAGGCGACACCGGGGAGCTGTTTTTT. This encodes CASSPTSGRGDTGELFF.

This clone was seen a single time. J is TRBJ2-7 and V is TRBV10-1; D ambiguous. In germline, CDR1 is WNHNN, CDR2 SYGVQD (reference sequence). V was cut by 0 bases and J by 1 base, with 7 bases left in between. CDR3 size: 14 residues. The CDR3 loop reads CASSESYLSYEQYF. The CDR3, as DNA: TGCGCCAGCAGTGAGTCTTACCTATCCTACGAGCAGTACTTC.

The J gene is TRBJ2-2, the V gene TRBV27; D may be TRBD2 (6 bases). Trimming stripped 3 bases from V and 3 bases from J, with 8 bases between. This CDR3 is 14 amino acids long. From germline, CDR1 is MNHEY and CDR2 SMNVEV (reference sequence). This chain's CDR3 is CASSFSGDTGELFF. The CDR3, as DNA: TGTGCCAGCAGTTTTTCGGGAGACACCGGGGAGCTGTTTTTT.

The V and J genes are TRBV6-6 and TRBJ2-7, with TRBD2 identical over 9 bases. Trimming removed 2 bases from V and 4 bases from J; junction bases left unmatched: 9. This CDR3 spans 16 amino acids. The germline V gene encodes CDR1 MNHNY and CDR2 SVGAGI (reference sequence). The CDR3 sequence is CASSYGPSGIKYEQYF. The CDR3 DNA reads as TGTGCCAGCAGTTACGGGCCTAGCGGGATCAAGTACGAGCAGTACTTC.

The V call is TRBV14, the J call TRBJ2-3, with 7 bases aligning to TRBD2. J gave up 3 bases and V 0 bases, and 3 bases lay outside the gene matches. The V gene's germline CDR1 is SGHDN and CDR2 FVKESK. This CDR3 is 15 amino acids long. In nucleotides, the CDR3 is TGTGCCAGCAGCCAAGAGACGGGAGGTACAGATACGCAGTATTTT. It is translated as CASSQETGGTDTQYF. The entire variable domain, with the rest obtained from reference TRBV14 and TRBJ2-3, is as follows: EAGVTQFPSHSVIEKGQTVTLRCDPISGHDNLYWYRRVMGKEIKFLLHFVKESKQDESGMPNNRFLAERTGGTYSTLKVQPAELEDSGVYFCASSQETGGTDTQYFGPGTRLTVL.

This sequence joins TRBV28 and TRBJ1-5; D ambiguous. The CDR3 totals 15 residues. Looked up from germline, CDR1 is MDHEN and CDR2 is SYDVKM. Trimming pared 1 base from V and 0 bases from J, leaving 7 bases between. The CDR3 reads CASSLYSDSNQPQHF. The CDR3 DNA is TGTGCCAGCAGTTTATACAGCGATAGCAATCAGCCCCAGCATTTT.

The chain combines TRBV6-5 with TRBJ2-1; D not resolved. Trimming removed 2 bases from V and 10 bases from J, with 6 bases in between. Germline CDR1 MNHEY, CDR2 SVGAGI. The CDR3 totals 11 residues. The CDR3 spells CASSYGVEQFF. The CDR3 nucleotides are TGTGCCAGCAGTTACGGTGTAGAGCAGTTCTTC.

The chain uses TRBV2 and TRBJ1-5; 9 bases match TRBD1. The ends lost 6 bases at V and 2 bases at J; junction bases unmatched: 5. In germline, CDR1 is SNHLY, CDR2 FYNNEI. CDR3 length: 15 residues. The CDR3 loop reads CASRRDRGGNQPQHF. As DNA, the CDR3 is TGTGCCAGCAGAAGAGACAGGGGGGGCAATCAGCCCCAGCATTTT.

The chain has TRBV28 and TRBJ2-7, with D maybe TRBD2 (6 bases). V lost 6 bases, J lost 0 bases, and 15 bases lay in between. This CDR3 comprises 15 residues. CDR1 MDHEN and CDR2 SYDVKM come from the germline V gene. The CDR3 region has the DNA TGTGCCAGCAGCCTTGGCGGGGTCAGCTCCTACGAGCAGTACTTC. Protein product: CASSLGGVSSYEQYF.

The chain uses TRBV2 and TRBJ2-5; D ambiguous. Trimming shortened V by 5 bases and J by 1 base, and 8 bases separated the two germline ends. The germline gives CDR1 SNHLY, CDR2 FYNNEI. This CDR3 has 13 residues. The CDR3, as DNA: TGTGCCAGCAGTACCAGTCTCCAAGAGACCCAGTACTTC. It codes for CASSTSLQETQYF. Full variable domain (outside the CDR3, taken from reference TRBV2 and TRBJ2-5): EPEVTQTPSHQVTQMGQEVILRCVPISNHLYFYWYRQILGQKVEFLVSFYNNEISEKSEIFDDQFSVERPDGSNFTLKIRSTKLEDSAMYFCASSTSLQETQYFGPGTRLLVL.

This chain joins TRBV10-3 and TRBJ1-5; possible D gene TRBD1, 5 bases. The CDR3 spans 13 residues. Germline loops: CDR1 ENHRY, CDR2 SYGVKD. Trimming left V 8 bases short and J 3 bases short, with 11 bases between. DNA of the CDR3: TGTGCCATCGGGGGGGGAATCAATCAGCCCCAGCATTTT. Residues: CAIGGGINQPQHF.